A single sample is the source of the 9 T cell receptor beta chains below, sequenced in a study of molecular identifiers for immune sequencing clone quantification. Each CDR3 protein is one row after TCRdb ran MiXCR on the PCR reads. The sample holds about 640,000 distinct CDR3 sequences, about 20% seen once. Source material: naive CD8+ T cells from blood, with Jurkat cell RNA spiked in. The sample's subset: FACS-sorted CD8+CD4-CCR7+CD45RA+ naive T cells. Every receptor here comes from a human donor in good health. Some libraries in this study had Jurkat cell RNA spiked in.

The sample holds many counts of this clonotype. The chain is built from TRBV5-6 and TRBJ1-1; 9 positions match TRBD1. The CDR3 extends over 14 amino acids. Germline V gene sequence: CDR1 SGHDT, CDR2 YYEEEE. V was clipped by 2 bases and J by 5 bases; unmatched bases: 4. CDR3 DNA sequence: TGTGCCAGCAGCTTTACAGGGGGCTGGACTGAAGCTTTCTTT. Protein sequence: CASSFTGGWTEAFF.

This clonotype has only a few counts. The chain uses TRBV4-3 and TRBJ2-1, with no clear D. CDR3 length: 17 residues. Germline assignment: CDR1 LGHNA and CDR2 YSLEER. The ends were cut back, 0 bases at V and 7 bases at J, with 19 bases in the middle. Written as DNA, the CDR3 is TGCGCCAGCAGCCAAGATATGCCGGTCCCCGTTTGGAATGAGCAGTTCTTC. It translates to CASSQDMPVPVWNEQFF.

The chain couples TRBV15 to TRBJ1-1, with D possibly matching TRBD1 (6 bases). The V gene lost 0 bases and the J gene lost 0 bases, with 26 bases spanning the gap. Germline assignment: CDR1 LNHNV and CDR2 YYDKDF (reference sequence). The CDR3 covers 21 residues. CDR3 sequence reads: CATSRDWVAEGDKGLNTEAFF. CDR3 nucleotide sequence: TGTGCCACCAGCAGAGATTGGGTAGCTGAAGGGGACAAGGGGCTGAACACTGAAGCTTTCTTT.

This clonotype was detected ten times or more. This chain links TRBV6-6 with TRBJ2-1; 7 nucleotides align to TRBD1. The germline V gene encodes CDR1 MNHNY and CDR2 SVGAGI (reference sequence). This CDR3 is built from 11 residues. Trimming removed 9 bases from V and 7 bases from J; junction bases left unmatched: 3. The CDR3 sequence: CASTGVNEQFF. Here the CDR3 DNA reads TGTGCCAGTACAGGGGTTAATGAGCAGTTCTTC.

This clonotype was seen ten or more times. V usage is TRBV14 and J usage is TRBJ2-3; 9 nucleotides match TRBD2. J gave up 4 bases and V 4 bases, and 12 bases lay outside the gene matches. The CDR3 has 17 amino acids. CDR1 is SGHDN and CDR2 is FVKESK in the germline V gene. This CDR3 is CASSPSVASGTADTQYF. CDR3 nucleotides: TGTGCCAGCAGCCCGTCGGTGGCTAGCGGGACCGCAGATACGCAGTATTTT. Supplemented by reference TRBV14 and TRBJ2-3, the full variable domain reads EAGVTQFPSHSVIEKGQTVTLRCDPISGHDNLYWYRRVMGKEIKFLLHFVKESKQDESGMPNNRFLAERTGGTYSTLKVQPAELEDSGVYFCASSPSVASGTADTQYFGPGTRLTVL.

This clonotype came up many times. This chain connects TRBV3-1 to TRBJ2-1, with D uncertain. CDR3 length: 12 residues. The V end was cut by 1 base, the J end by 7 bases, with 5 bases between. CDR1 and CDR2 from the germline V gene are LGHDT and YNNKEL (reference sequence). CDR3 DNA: TGTGCCAGCAGCCAAGTATCGAATGAGCAGTTCTTC. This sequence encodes CASSQVSNEQFF.

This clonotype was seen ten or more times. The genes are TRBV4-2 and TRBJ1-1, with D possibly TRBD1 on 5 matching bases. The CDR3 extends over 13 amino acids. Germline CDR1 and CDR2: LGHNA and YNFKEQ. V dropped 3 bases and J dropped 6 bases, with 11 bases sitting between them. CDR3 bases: TGTGCCAGCAGCCATTCCGGGACCGCTGAAGCTTTCTTT. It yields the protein CASSHSGTAEAFF.

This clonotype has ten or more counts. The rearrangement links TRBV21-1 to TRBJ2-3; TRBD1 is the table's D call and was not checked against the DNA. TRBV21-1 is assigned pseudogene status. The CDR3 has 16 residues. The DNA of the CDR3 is TGTGCCAGCAGCAAAGCACCAGGGACGGGGACAGATACGCAGTATTTT. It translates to CASSKAPGTGTDTQYF.

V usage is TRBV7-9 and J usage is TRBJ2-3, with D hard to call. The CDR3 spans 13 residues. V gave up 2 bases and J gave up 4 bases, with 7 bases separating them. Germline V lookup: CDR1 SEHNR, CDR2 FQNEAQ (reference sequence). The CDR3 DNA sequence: TGTGCCAGCAGCTTAATAAGTTCAGATACGCAGTATTTT. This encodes CASSLISSDTQYF.